The T cell receptor beta chain described here comes from a study of blood T cell repertoires in COVID-19. Sequenced by immunoSEQ multiplex PCR; TCRdb stores in-frame clones only, minus some. The data hold 60,000 to 80,000 clones, with 70% to 90% observed a single time. Germline loops: CDR1 GTSNPN, CDR2 SVGIG (reference sequence). The ends lost 0 bases at V and 2 bases at J; junction bases unmatched: 6. The CDR3 has 16 amino acids. The rearrangement uses TRBV30 and TRBJ1-2; 10 positions match TRBD1. The TCR sequence derives from a middle-aged woman with acute COVID-19. The source material was PBMCs or T cells enriched from blood (not recorded which). CDR3 nucleotide sequence: TGTGCCTGGAGTGTACAGAAGGGACAGGGGAACTATGGCTACACCTTC. This encodes CAWSVQKGQGNYGYTF. The whole variable domain, filled in from reference TRBV30 and TRBJ1-2, reads SQTIHQWPATLVQPVGSPLSLECTVEGTSNPNLYWYRQAAGRGLQLLFYSVGIGQISSEVPQNLSASRPQDRQFILSSKKLLLSDSGFYLCAWSVQKGQGNYGYTFGSGTRLTVV.